These 5 T cell receptor beta chains originate from one sample sequenced in a study of vaccination and CD4 T cells after COVID-19. Sequencing of DNA taken from cultured CD4+ T cells relied on the Oncomine TCR Beta short-read assay. MiXCR, run by TCRdb on the PCR reads, gives a single entry per CDR3 protein. The sample shows 9,500 or so distinct CDR3 sequences, roughly 70% of them seen only once. Their antigens are not known. The treatment is: roughly nine-day PBMC culture with coronavirus spike peptide pools or control peptides (ViraFEST assay). Sequenced: CD4+ T cells from blood, cultured in vitro. Receptors originate from a human donor who had recovered from COVID-19.

The chain links TRBV19 to TRBJ2-1; 8 bases fit TRBD2. The length of the CDR3 is 17 residues. V gave up 2 bases and J gave up 4 bases; unmatched junction bases: 10. CDR1 LNHDA and CDR2 SQIVND come from the germline V gene (reference sequence). DNA for the CDR3: TGTGCCAGTAGTATATTTGGTGGTAGCGGGAATTACAATGAGCAGTTCTTC. This sequence encodes CASSIFGGSGNYNEQFF. The full variable domain, rest sourced from reference TRBV19 and TRBJ2-1, is DGGITQSPKYLFRKEGQNVTLSCEQNLNHDAMYWYRQDPGQGLRLIYYSQIVNDFQKGDIAEGYSVSREKKESFPLTVTSAQKNPTAFYLCASSIFGGSGNYNEQFFGPGTRLTVL.

The rearrangement links TRBV19 to TRBJ2-5; TRBD1 matches at 7 bases. The CDR3 extends over 13 amino acids. Germline assignment: CDR1 LNHDA and CDR2 SQIVND (reference sequence). Losses at the gene ends were 5 bases for V and 3 bases for J; bases not matched to a gene: 3. The CDR3 reads CASSGTAEETQYF. The CDR3 nucleotides are TGTGCCAGTAGTGGGACAGCCGAAGAGACCCAGTACTTC. The variable domain in full, with the rest retrieved from reference TRBV19 and TRBJ2-5, is DGGITQSPKYLFRKEGQNVTLSCEQNLNHDAMYWYRQDPGQGLRLIYYSQIVNDFQKGDIAEGYSVSREKKESFPLTVTSAQKNPTAFYLCASSGTAEETQYFGPGTRLLVL.

The chain is built from TRBV6-5 and TRBJ1-1; possible D gene TRBD1, 6 bases. Per the germline V gene, CDR1 is MNHEY and CDR2 is SVGAGI. The CDR3 is 16 residues long. Trimming left V 4 bases short and J 0 bases short, with 15 bases between. CDR3 coding DNA: TGTGCCAGCAGTTCCTGGGGGCGGTCCATGAACACTGAAGCTTTCTTT. This gives the protein CASSSWGRSMNTEAFF.

The V call is TRBV28, the J call TRBJ1-1; no clear D gene. Germline-derived CDR1 and CDR2 are MDHEN and SYDVKM. Between the trimmed V and J ends, which lost 3 bases and 5 bases, there was a span of 22 bases. CDR3 size: 17 residues. The CDR3 nucleotides read TGTGCCAGCAGTTTTCAACAACCGTCCATAGGAGGTACTGAAGCTTTCTTT. It specifies CASSFQQPSIGGTEAFF.

V gene TRBV20-1 combines with J gene TRBJ2-3; a possible D gene is TRBD1 (5 bases). Trimming removed 0 bases at V and 3 bases at J, with 13 bases between. Germline V gene lookup returns CDR1 DFQATT and CDR2 SNEGSKA (reference sequence). There are 15 residues in the CDR3. CDR3 sequence: CSARDPRVRTDTQYF. As DNA, the CDR3 is TGCAGTGCTAGAGATCCCAGGGTACGAACAGATACGCAGTATTTT.